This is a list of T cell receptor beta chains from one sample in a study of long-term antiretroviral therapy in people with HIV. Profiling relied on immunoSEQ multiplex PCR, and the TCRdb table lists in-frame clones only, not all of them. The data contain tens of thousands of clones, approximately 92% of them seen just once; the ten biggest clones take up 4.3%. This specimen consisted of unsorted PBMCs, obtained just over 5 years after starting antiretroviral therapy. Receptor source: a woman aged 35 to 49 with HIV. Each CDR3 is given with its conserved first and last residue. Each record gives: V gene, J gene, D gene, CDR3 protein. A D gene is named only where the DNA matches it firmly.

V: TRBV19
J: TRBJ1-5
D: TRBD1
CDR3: CASMVTGGSQPQHF

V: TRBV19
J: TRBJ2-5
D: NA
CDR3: CASSPGEWGIETQYF

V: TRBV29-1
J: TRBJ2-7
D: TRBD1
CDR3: CSVELRQGSYEQYF

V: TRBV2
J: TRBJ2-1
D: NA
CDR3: CASSRGGGNEQFF

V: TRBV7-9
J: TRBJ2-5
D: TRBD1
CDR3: CASSRRDSSQETQYF

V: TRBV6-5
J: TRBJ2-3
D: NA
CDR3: CASSDSGRLTQYF

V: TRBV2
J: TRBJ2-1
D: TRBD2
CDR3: CASTDTWTSGRIQFF

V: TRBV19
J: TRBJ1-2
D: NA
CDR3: CASSIGGAGSGYTF

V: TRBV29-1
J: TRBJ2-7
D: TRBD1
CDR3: CSGQGDYEQYF

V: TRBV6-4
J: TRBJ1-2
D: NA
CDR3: CASSEDSWGISNYGYTF

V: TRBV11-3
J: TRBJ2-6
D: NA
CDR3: CASSFDGGLSGANVLTF